These 11 T cell receptor beta chains share one sample of origin, sequenced in a study of cytomegalovirus exposure and HLA in healthy donors. The PCR employed 60 Vbeta primers together with 13 Jbeta primers. The assay was immunoSEQ multiplex PCR, and TCRdb's table has in-frame clones only and misses some. The sample has 55,000 to 70,000 clones; approximately 64% are singletons. The specimen was PBMCs. The receptors derive from a man between 40 and 49 years old in good health and CMV-seropositive.

V gene TRBV5-1 combines with J gene TRBJ2-3; TRBD2 matches at 7 bases. The trim removed 4 bases at V and 5 bases at J, leaving 13 bases unmatched. The germline V gene encodes CDR1 SGHRS and CDR2 YFSETQ. CDR3 length equals 16 residues. DNA for the CDR3: TGCGCCAGCAGCCCTGCATACGCGGGAGATGGAGATACGCAGTATTTT. Its protein is CASSPAYAGDGDTQYF.

This clone was observed once. J is TRBJ1-6 and V is TRBV30; TRBD1 is a possible D gene (5 bases). The V end lost 1 base, the J end lost 7 bases, and 11 bases lay between the germline ends. The CDR3 runs to 14 residues. Germline V gene lookup returns CDR1 GTSNPN and CDR2 SVGIG (reference sequence). DNA for the CDR3: TGTGCCTGGAGTGGGCAGGGCCAAAATTCACCCCTCCACTTT. This gives the protein CAWSGQGQNSPLHF.

The chain has TRBV19 and TRBJ2-1; no definite D call. Trimming took off 2 bases at V and 1 base at J, with 9 bases between the two ends. The germline V gene encodes CDR1 LNHDA and CDR2 SQIVND (reference sequence). This CDR3 is built from 15 residues. The DNA of the CDR3 is TGTGCCAGTAGTATAACGGGTTTTTCCTACAATGAGCAGTTCTTC. It encodes CASSITGFSYNEQFF.

In DNA form, the CDR3 reads TGTGCCAGCAGCCCCCAACCCGGGTTGGTTGAAAAACTGTTTTTT. Translating gives CASSPQPGLVEKLFF. V and J are TRBV7-9 and TRBJ1-4; D remains ambiguous. Germline CDR1 is SEHNR and CDR2 is FQNEAQ (reference sequence). Trimming pared 5 bases from V and 7 bases from J, leaving 17 bases between. The CDR3 consists of 15 residues.

Points on this clone: The sample carries other DNA sequences with the same CDR3. This sequence joins TRBV10-3 and TRBJ1-2; 7 nucleotides align to TRBD1. The CDR3 has 15 amino acids. Trimming at V came to 4 bases and at J to 0 bases, leaving 5 bases not matched to a gene. Germline V gene lookup returns CDR1 ENHRY and CDR2 SYGVKD. Here the CDR3 DNA reads TGTGCCATCAGTGCCCGGACAGGAGCTAACTATGGCTACACCTTC. Its protein is CAISARTGANYGYTF.

This chain joins TRBV29-1 and TRBJ2-2; 8 bases fit TRBD2. The CDR3 consists of 15 residues. Germline trimming cut 2 bases from V and 6 bases from J; bases unmatched to any gene: 8. Germline V gives CDR1 SQVTM, CDR2 ANQGSEA. The CDR3 coding sequence is TGCAGCGTTGAACTAGCGGGTAGTGGGGCCGGGGAGCTGTTTTTT. It codes for CSVELAGSGAGELFF.

The chain carries TRBV4-2 and TRBJ1-2, with D possibly matching TRBD1 (6 bases). The CDR3 loop spans 15 amino acids. Germline-derived CDR1 and CDR2 are LGHNA and YNFKEQ. With 1 base removed from V and 6 bases from J, the gap between germline ends came to 15 bases. The CDR3 sequence is CASSQVPTGWDGYTF. CDR3 DNA: TGTGCCAGCAGCCAAGTCCCCACAGGGTGGGATGGCTACACCTTC.

The chain employs TRBV5-1 and TRBJ1-6; D might be TRBD1 (6 bases). The CDR3 is made up of 14 amino acids. Deletions cut 2 bases from V and 7 bases from J, with 10 bases between. The germline V gene has CDR1 SGHRS and CDR2 YFSETQ. The CDR3 sequence: CASSFGQRNSPLHF. CDR3 DNA: TGCGCCAGCAGCTTTGGACAGAGGAATTCACCCCTCCACTTT.

This sequence joins TRBV27 and TRBJ1-2; 8 bases are shared with TRBD1. The CDR3 sequence is 16 residues long. Germline assignment: CDR1 MNHEY and CDR2 SMNVEV (reference sequence). With 3 bases clipped from V and 3 bases from J, the junction kept 9 bases outside the gene matches. The CDR3 DNA follows: TGTGCCAGCAGTTTGGTTCCAGGGGGCATGTACTATGGCTACACCTTC. Its protein product is CASSLVPGGMYYGYTF.

J is TRBJ1-2 and V is TRBV13; D gene unclear. V was pared by 1 base and J by 7 bases, with 16 bases between. The CDR3 extends over 15 amino acids. Germline V gene sequence: CDR1 PRHDT, CDR2 FYEKMQ (reference sequence). The CDR3, as DNA: TGTGCCAGCAGCTTAGTGTCCTCGGGGTCGGGTGGCTACACCTTC. It yields the protein CASSLVSSGSGGYTF.

This chain connects TRBV18 to TRBJ1-1, with unresolved D. Trimming left V 2 bases short and J 7 bases short, with 11 bases between. Germline CDR1 is KGHSH and CDR2 is LQKENI. This CDR3 comprises 13 residues. The CDR3 sequence is CASSPETVGEAFF. For the CDR3, the DNA is TGTGCCAGCTCACCAGAAACAGTCGGTGAAGCTTTCTTT.